The clone carrying this T cell receptor beta chain was counted many times. Its antigen is undetermined. V lost 0 bases to trimming and J lost 6 bases, with 9 bases between them. The CDR3 is 14 amino acids. The germline gives CDR1 SGHVS, CDR2 FQNEAQ. The source of the sample is a study of T cell repertoires in cytomegalovirus infection. TCRdb analysed the reads with MiXCR anew, one entry per CDR3 protein. The sample carries roughly 700,000 distinct CDR3 sequences, around 31% recorded once. The material was cultured PBMCs, obtained from culture after CMV antigen stimulation. The J gene is TRBJ2-1, the V gene TRBV7-8, with a possible D match to TRBD2 (6 bases). The origin of this receptor is a human donor in good health (CMV status not recorded). Some clones in this sample may be carry-over from other donors' samples. CDR3 region: CASSLAGGINEQFF. CDR3 nucleotides: TGTGCCAGCAGCTTAGCGGGCGGGATCAATGAGCAGTTCTTC.